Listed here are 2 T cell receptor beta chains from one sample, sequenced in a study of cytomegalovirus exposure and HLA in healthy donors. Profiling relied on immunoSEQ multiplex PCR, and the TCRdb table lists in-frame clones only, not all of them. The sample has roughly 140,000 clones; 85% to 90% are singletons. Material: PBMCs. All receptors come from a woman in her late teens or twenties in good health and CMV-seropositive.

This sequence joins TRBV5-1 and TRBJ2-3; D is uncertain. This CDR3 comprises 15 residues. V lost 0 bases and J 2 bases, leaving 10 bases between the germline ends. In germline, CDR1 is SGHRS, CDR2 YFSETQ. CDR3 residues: CASSLDEPYTDTQYF. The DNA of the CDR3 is TGCGCCAGCAGCTTGGATGAGCCTTACACAGATACGCAGTATTTT.

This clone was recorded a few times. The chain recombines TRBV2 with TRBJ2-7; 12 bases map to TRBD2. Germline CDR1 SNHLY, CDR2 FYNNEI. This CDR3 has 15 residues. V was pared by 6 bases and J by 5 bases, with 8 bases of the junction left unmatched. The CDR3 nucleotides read TGTGCCAGCAGGCCGACTAGCGGGAGAACCAACGAGCAGTACTTC. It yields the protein CASRPTSGRTNEQYF. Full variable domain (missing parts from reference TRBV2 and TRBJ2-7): EPEVTQTPSHQVTQMGQEVILRCVPISNHLYFYWYRQILGQKVEFLVSFYNNEISEKSEIFDDQFSVERPDGSNFTLKIRSTKLEDSAMYFCASRPTSGRTNEQYFGPGTRLTVT.